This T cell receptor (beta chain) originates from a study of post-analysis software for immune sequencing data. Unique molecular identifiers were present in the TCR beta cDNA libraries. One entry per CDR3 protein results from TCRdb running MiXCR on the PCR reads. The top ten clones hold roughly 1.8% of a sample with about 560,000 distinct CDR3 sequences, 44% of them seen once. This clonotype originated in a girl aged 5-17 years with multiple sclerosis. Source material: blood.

CDR3 sequence: CATGQPSNQPQHF. CDR3 in DNA: TGTGCCACGGGACAGCCTAGCAATCAGCCCCAGCATTTT. This chain connects TRBV10-3 to TRBJ1-5, with TRBD1 identical over 7 bases. Trimming cost V 10 bases and J 0 bases; bases outside gene matches: 3. The CDR3 runs to 13 residues. Germline values: CDR1 ENHRY, CDR2 SYGVKD.